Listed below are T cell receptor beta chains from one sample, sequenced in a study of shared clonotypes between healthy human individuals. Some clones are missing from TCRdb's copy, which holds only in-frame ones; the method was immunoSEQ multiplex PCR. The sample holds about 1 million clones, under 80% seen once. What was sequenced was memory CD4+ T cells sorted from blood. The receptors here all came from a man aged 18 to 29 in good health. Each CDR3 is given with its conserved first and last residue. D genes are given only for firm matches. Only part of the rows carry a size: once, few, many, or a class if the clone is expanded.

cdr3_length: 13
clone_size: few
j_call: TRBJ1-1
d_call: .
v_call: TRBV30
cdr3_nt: TGTGCCTGGGAAACAGGGATGAACACTGAAGCTTTCTTT
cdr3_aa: CAWETGMNTEAFF

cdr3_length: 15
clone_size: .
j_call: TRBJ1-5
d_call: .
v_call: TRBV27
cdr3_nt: TGTGCCAGCAGTCTCGGTTTTCTAAGCAATCAGCCCCAGCATTTT
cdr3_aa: CASSLGFLSNQPQHF

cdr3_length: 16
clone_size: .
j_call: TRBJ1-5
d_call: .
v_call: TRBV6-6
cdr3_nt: TGTGCCAGCAGTTACCCGGGACACTCGAGCAATCAGCCCCAGCATTTT
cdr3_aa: CASSYPGHSSNQPQHF

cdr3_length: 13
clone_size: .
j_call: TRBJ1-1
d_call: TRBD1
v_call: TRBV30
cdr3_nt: TGTGCCTGGAGAGGGACAGGGAACACTGAAGCTTTCTTT
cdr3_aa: CAWRGTGNTEAFF

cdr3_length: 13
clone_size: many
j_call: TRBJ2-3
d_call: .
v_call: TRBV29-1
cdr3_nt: TGCAGCGTTGGGCCAGGCTCCCCAGATACGCAGTATTTT
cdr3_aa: CSVGPGSPDTQYF

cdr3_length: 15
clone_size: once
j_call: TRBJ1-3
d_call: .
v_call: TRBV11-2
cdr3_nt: TGTGCCAGCAGCTTCCAAGGAAGGTCTGGAAACACCATATATTTT
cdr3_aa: CASSFQGRSGNTIYF

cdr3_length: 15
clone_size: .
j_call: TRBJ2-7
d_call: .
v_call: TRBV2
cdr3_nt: TGTGCCAGCAGTGAAAACTTTCTGGGGATGGGGGAGCAGTACTTC
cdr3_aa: CASSENFLGMGEQYF

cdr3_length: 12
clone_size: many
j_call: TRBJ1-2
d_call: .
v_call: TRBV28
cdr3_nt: TGTGCCAGCAGTTGGGGGGGGTCTGGCTACACCTTC
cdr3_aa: CASSWGGSGYTF

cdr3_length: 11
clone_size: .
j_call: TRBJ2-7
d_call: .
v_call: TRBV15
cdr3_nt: TGTGCCACCAGCGAGGGGTACGAGCAGTACTTC
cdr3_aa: CATSEGYEQYF

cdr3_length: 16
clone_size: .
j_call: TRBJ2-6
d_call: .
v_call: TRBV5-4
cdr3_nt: TGTGCCAGCAGCCGTTCTCTCTCCCTAGGGGCCAACGTCCTGACTTTC
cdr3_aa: CASSRSLSLGANVLTF

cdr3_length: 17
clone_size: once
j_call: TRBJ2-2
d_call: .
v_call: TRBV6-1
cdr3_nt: TGTGCCAGCAGTGAGCGAGGGCAGGGTGCGTCTACCGGGGAGCTGTTTTTT
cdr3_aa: CASSERGQGASTGELFF

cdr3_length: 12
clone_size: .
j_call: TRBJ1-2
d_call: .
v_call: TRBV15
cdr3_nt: TGTGCCACCAGCAGGCCAGATTATGGCTACACCTTC
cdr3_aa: CATSRPDYGYTF

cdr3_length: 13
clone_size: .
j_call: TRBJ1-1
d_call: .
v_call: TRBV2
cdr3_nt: TGTGCCAGCAGTCTTGCGGTGAACACTGAAGCTTTCTTT
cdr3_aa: CASSLAVNTEAFF

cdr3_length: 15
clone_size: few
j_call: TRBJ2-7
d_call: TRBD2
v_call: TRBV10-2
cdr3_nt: TGCGCCAGCAGTGGGGGACTAGCGGGATCCTACGAGCAGTACTTC
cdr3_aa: CASSGGLAGSYEQYF

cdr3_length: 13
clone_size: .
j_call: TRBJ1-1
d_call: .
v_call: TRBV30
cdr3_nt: TGTGCCTGGAGCCCTGGGGGGGTAACGGCAGCTTTCTTT
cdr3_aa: CAWSPGGVTAAFF

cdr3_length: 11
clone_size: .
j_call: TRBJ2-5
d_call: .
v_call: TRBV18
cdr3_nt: TGTGCCAGCAGGGGTAGGGAGACCCAGTACTTC
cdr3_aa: CASRGRETQYF

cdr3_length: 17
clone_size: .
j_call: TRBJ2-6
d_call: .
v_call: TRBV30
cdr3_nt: TGTGCCTGGAGTACCCTTAGACAGGACTCTGGGGCCAACGTCCTGACTTTC
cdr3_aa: CAWSTLRQDSGANVLTF

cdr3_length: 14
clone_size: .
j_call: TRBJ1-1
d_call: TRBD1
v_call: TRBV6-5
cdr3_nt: TGTGCCAGCAGACGGGACAGGGTCGATCCTGAAGCTTTCTTT
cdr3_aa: CASRRDRVDPEAFF

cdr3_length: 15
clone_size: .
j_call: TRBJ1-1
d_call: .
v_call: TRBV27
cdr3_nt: TGTGCCAGCAGTTTAGCAGGGACCGCTAACACTGAAGCTTTCTTT
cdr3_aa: CASSLAGTANTEAFF

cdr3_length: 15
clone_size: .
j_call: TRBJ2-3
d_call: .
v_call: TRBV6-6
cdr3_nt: TGTGCCAGCAGTTACTCCTCGGTTAGCACAGATACGCAGTATTTT
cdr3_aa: CASSYSSVSTDTQYF

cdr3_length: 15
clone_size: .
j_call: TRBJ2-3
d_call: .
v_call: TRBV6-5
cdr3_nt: TGTGCCAGCAGTTTTTTGGGACTGAGCACAGATACGCAGTATTTT
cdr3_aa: CASSFLGLSTDTQYF

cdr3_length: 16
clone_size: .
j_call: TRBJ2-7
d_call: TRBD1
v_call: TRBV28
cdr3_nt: TGTGCCAGCAGGACAGGTGGGACAGGCGGTTCCTACGAGCAGTACTTC
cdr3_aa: CASRTGGTGGSYEQYF

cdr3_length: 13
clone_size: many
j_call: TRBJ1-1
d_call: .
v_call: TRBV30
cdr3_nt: TGTGCCTGGAGTGGGCAGGGCGTTGGGGAAGCTTTCTTT
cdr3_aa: CAWSGQGVGEAFF

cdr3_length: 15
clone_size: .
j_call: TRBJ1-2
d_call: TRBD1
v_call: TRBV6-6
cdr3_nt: TGTGCCAGCAGTTGGGGGACAGCCGGGACGGGCGGCTACACCTTC
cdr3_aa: CASSWGTAGTGGYTF

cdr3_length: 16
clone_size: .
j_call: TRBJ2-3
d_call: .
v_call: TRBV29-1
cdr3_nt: TGCAGCGGCTCAAAAGCGGCGGGTCCAAGGTCAGATACGCAGTATTTT
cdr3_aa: CSGSKAAGPRSDTQYF

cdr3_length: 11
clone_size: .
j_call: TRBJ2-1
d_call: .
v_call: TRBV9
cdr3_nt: TGTGCCAGCAGCTTGGCCGGCGAGCAGTTCTTC
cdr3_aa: CASSLAGEQFF

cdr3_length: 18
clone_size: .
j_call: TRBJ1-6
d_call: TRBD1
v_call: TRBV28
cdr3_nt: TGTGCCAGCAGGCAAAGGGCTTGGGGTGGGACAGATAATTCACCCCTCCACTTT
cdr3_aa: CASRQRAWGGTDNSPLHF

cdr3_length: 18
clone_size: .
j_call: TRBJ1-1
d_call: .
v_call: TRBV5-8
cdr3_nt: TGTGCCTCAAGATGGGACGGGGCTGCCGGCCGAATGAACACTGAAGCTTTCTTT
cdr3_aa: CASRWDGAAGRMNTEAFF

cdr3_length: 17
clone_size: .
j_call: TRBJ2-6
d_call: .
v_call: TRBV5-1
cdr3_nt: TGCGCCAGCAGCTTGGGGATAGGGGATTCTGGGGCCAACGTCCTGACTTTC
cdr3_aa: CASSLGIGDSGANVLTF

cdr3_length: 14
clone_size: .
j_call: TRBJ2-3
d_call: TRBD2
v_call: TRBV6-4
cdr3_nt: TGTGCCAGCAGTGAAGGCGGGAGTGGGGATACGCAGTATTTT
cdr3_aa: CASSEGGSGDTQYF

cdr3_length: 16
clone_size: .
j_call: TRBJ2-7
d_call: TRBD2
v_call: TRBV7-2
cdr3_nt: TGTGCCAGCAGCTTAGAGACCGGGACTAGCTTTTACGAGCAGTACTTC
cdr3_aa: CASSLETGTSFYEQYF

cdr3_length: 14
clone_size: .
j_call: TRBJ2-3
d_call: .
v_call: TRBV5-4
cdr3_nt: TGTGCCAGCAGCGCCCAGTTGGGCACAGATACGCAGTATTTT
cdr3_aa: CASSAQLGTDTQYF

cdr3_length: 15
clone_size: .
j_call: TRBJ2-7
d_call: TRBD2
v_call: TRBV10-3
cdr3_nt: TGTGCCATCAGTGATACCGGGAGGGCCGGGTACGAGCAGTACTTC
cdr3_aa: CAISDTGRAGYEQYF

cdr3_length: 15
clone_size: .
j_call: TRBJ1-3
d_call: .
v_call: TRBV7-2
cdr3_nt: TGTGCCAGCAGCCCGGTACAGCTCTCTGGAAACACCATATATTTT
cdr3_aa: CASSPVQLSGNTIYF

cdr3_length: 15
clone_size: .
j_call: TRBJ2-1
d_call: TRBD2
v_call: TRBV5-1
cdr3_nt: TGCGCCAGCAGTTCTAGCGGGGGGTCCTACAATGAGCAGTTCTTC
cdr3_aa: CASSSSGGSYNEQFF

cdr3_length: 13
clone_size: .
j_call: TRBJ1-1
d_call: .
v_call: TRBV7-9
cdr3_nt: TGTGCCAGCAGCTTAGCCCAGAACACTGAAGCTTTCTTT
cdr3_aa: CASSLAQNTEAFF

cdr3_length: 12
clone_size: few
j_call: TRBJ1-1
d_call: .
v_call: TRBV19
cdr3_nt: TGTGCCAGTAGTATTCAGGAGGTTGAAGCTTTCTTT
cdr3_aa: CASSIQEVEAFF

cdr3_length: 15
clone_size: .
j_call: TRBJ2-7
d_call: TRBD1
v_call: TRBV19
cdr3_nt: TGTGCCAGTAGTATTCAAGGGACAGGGGTCCACGAGCAGTACTTC
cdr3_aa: CASSIQGTGVHEQYF

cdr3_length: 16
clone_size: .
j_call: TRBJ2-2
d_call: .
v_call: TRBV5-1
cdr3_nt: TGCGCCAGCAGCTTGGATAGCGGACCGAACACCGGGGAGCTGTTTTTT
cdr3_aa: CASSLDSGPNTGELFF

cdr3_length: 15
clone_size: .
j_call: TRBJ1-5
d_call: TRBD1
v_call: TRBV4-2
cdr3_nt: TGTGCCAGCAGCCAGGAAGGGGGCGCGTACCAGCCCCAGCATTTT
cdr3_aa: CASSQEGGAYQPQHF

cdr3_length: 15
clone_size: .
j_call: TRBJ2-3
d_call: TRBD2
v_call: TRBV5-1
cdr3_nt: TGCGCCAGCAGCTTGATGAGCGGGGGTGAGTTTACGCAGTATTTT
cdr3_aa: CASSLMSGGEFTQYF

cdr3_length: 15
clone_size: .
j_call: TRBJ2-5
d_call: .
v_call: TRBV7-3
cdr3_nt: TGTGCCAGCAGCTTACAGGGGCTAGGTCAAGAGACCCAGTACTTC
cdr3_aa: CASSLQGLGQETQYF

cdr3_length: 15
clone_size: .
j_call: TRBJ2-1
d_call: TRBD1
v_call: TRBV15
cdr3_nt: TGTGCCACCAAGACCCAGGGGGCGATAGGCAATGAGCAGTTCTTC
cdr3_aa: CATKTQGAIGNEQFF

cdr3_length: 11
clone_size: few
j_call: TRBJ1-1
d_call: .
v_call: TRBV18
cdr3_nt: TGTGCCAGCTCTCAGGGAGCCGAAGCTTTCTTT
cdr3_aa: CASSQGAEAFF